Below are 8 T cell receptor beta chains sequenced from a single sample in a study of Ad26.COV2.S vaccination and SARS-CoV-2 variants. Here immunoSEQ multiplex PCR was the method, and the copy in TCRdb shows in-frame clones only, minus some. This table has about 410,000 clones, roughly 90% appearing once. Treatment defined: around 19 received Ad26.COV2.S at low or high dose, single or two shots; about 5 received placebo; per-sample allocation not given. Vaccine and placebo recipients were sampled on day 63 after the first injection. The sample consisted of peripheral blood, taken in a trial of Ad26.COV2.S vaccine versus placebo. These receptors originate from a person aged 18 to 65 who received the Ad26.COV2.S COVID-19 vaccine or a placebo.

The chain uses TRBV29-1 and TRBJ1-2; weak D call: TRBD1 (5 bases). CDR1 is SQVTM and CDR2 is ANQGSEA in the germline V gene. This CDR3 has 12 amino acids. V was clipped by 2 bases and J by 6 bases, with 10 bases between them. For the CDR3, the DNA is TGCAGCGTTGAACTGGGGCTGAATGGCTACACCTTC. The encoded protein is CSVELGLNGYTF.

This clone is a singleton in its sample. The rearrangement joins TRBV19 to TRBJ2-2; D is unclear. The CDR3 extends over 11 amino acids. Per the germline V gene, CDR1 is LNHDA and CDR2 is SQIVND (reference sequence). V lost 4 bases, J lost 9 bases, and 6 bases lay in between. The CDR3 bases are TGTGCCAGTAGTAATGTCCGGGAGCTGTTTTTT. It yields the protein CASSNVRELFF.

The chain combines TRBV15 with TRBJ1-1, with no clear D. Germline V gene sequence: CDR1 LNHNV, CDR2 YYDKDF (reference sequence). The CDR3 runs to 14 residues. V was clipped by 4 bases and J by 1 base, with 10 bases between them. The chain's CDR3 is CATSNRLGNTEAFF. The CDR3 nucleotides are TGTGCCACCAGCAACCGCCTCGGGAACACTGAAGCTTTCTTT. Combining the CDR3 with reference TRBV15 and TRBJ1-1 gives the whole variable domain DAMVIQNPRYQVTQFGKPVTLSCSQTLNHNVMYWYQQKSSQAPKLLFHYYDKDFNNEADTPDNFQSRRPNTSFCFLDIRSPGLGDTAMYLCATSNRLGNTEAFFGQGTRLTVV.

V and J are TRBV6-1 and TRBJ2-3; D remains unclear. The V gene's germline CDR1 is MNHNS and CDR2 SASEGT. This CDR3 has 16 amino acids. Trimming removed 0 bases from V and 0 bases from J, with 10 bases in between. CDR3: CASSEAARRSTDTQYF. In nucleotides, the CDR3 is TGTGCCAGCAGTGAAGCGGCGAGGCGAAGCACAGATACGCAGTATTTT.

The chain couples TRBV9 to TRBJ1-2, with D perhaps matching TRBD1 (6 bases). Germline CDR1 and CDR2: SGDLS and YYNGEE. Trimming took 8 bases from V and 8 from J, leaving 22 bases between them. The CDR3 spans 14 residues. Here the CDR3 reads CASDPGHSQGGYTF. The CDR3 DNA reads as TGTGCCAGTGACCCGGGACATTCACAGGGAGGCTACACCTTC. The entire variable domain, with the rest obtained from reference TRBV9 and TRBJ1-2, is as follows: DSGVTQTPKHLITATGQRVTLRCSPRSGDLSVYWYQQSLDQGLQFLIQYYNGEERAKGNILERFSAQQFPDLHSELNLSSLELGDSALYFCASDPGHSQGGYTFGSGTRLTVV.

This clone showed up just once. The gene calls are TRBV9 and TRBJ1-4; 9 nucleotides agree with TRBD1. The germline V gene encodes CDR1 SGDLS and CDR2 YYNGEE. CDR3 size: 18 residues. V lost 4 bases to trimming and J lost 1 base; unmatched junction nucleotides: 11. CDR3 protein: CASSLRGDRVLTNEKLFF. The CDR3 nucleotides are TGTGCCAGCAGCCTTCGGGGGGACAGGGTCCTAACTAATGAAAAACTGTTTTTT.

The chain has TRBV28 and TRBJ2-5; D call uncertain. CDR1 is MDHEN, CDR2 SYDVKM, per germline. This CDR3 region has 12 residues. Deletions cut 6 bases from V and 5 bases from J, with 10 bases between. The DNA of the CDR3 is TGTGCCAGCAGCCCGACCTTGGAGACCCAGTACTTC. Amino acids: CASSPTLETQYF.

The chain couples TRBV27 to TRBJ1-6, with 8 bases lining up with TRBD1. Per the germline V gene, CDR1 is MNHEY and CDR2 is SMNVEV (reference sequence). The CDR3 loop spans 14 amino acids. Losses at the gene ends were 4 bases for V and 10 bases for J; bases not matched to a gene: 6. DNA of the CDR3: TGTGCCAGCAGTTACCAGGGGGCTCAATCACCCCTCCACTTT. It codes for CASSYQGAQSPLHF.